A single sample gave rise to the 20 T cell receptor beta chains below, sequenced in a study of a mutant IDH1 vaccine in newly diagnosed glioma. Their antigens are not known. Described time point: week 11, during vaccination. Topical imiquimod accompanied each vaccine dose, which consisted of 300 ug of mutant IDH1 20-mer peptide. This table comes from immunoSEQ multiplex PCR, and its TCRdb copy is limited to in-frame clones, with some not included. The profile shows roughly 22,000 clones, about 90% of them singletons. Source: PBMCs, taken from a glioma patient whose treatment included an IDH1 peptide vaccine. All receptors come from a middle-aged woman with glioma.

The chain carries TRBV4-3 and TRBJ2-7; either TRBD1 or TRBD2 may fit D (6 bases each). Looked up from germline, CDR1 is LGHNA and CDR2 is YSLEER. CDR3 length equals 19 residues. V was clipped by 0 bases and J by 0 bases, with 21 bases between them. DNA for the CDR3: TGCGCCAGCAGCCAAGAATGGGACCCCTGGGGGGCCAGCTCCTACGAGCAGTACTTC. Amino acid sequence: CASSQEWDPWGASSYEQYF.

This clone was detected only a few times. The V call is TRBV19, the J call TRBJ1-5, with a weak D call TRBD1 (6 bases). Germline V gene lookup returns CDR1 LNHDA and CDR2 SQIVND (reference sequence). The CDR3 length is 16 residues. Deletions cut 4 bases from V and 0 bases from J, with 13 bases between. CDR3 protein: CASSTPQGNSNQPQHF. The CDR3 nucleotides are TGTGCCAGTAGTACGCCACAGGGAAATAGCAATCAGCCCCAGCATTTT.

The chain recombines TRBV6-5 with TRBJ2-7; 8 positions match TRBD1. Germline CDR1 reads MNHEY; CDR2 reads SVGAGI. The CDR3 runs 15 residues. V lost 6 bases to trimming and J lost 1 base; unmatched junction nucleotides: 8. As DNA, the CDR3 is TGTGCCAGCAGAGGGGACAGGTATATTTCCTACGAGCAGTACTTC. This translates into CASRGDRYISYEQYF.

V gene TRBV19 combines with J gene TRBJ1-1; D is perhaps TRBD1 (6 bases). Per germline, CDR1 LNHDA and CDR2 SQIVND (reference sequence). Trimming removed 10 bases at V and 5 bases at J, with 11 bases between. The CDR3 extends over 11 amino acids. The DNA for the CDR3 is TGTGCCACCATTCAGGGGACTGAAGCTTTCTTT. This codes for CATIQGTEAFF.

This clone was seen only once. V usage is TRBV29-1 and J usage is TRBJ2-7; D might be TRBD1 (6 bases). This CDR3 is built from 12 residues. CDR1 SQVTM and CDR2 ANQGSEA come from the germline V gene. V was shortened by 6 bases and J by 1 base, with 10 bases between the two germline ends. The CDR3 is CSVHTGSYEQYF. The DNA of the CDR3 is TGCAGCGTCCACACAGGGTCCTACGAGCAGTACTTC.

The chain links TRBV6-5 to TRBJ1-1; D may be TRBD1 (6 bases). V shed 6 bases and J shed 5 bases, with 19 bases lying between them. CDR3 length: 15 residues. From germline, CDR1 is MNHEY and CDR2 SVGAGI. The CDR3 is CASSPNSGAGTEAFF. For the CDR3, the DNA is TGTGCCAGCAGCCCAAATTCAGGGGCGGGAACTGAAGCTTTCTTT.

The chain carries TRBV4-2 and TRBJ1-2; D is undetermined. V was pared by 0 bases and J by 2 bases, with 10 bases between. Looked up from germline, CDR1 is LGHNA and CDR2 is YNFKEQ. This CDR3 comprises 15 residues. The CDR3 reads CASSQDAGKNYGYTF. CDR3 sequence (DNA): TGTGCCAGCAGCCAAGATGCGGGTAAAAACTATGGCTACACCTTC.

This chain connects TRBV6-1 to TRBJ1-1, with 10 nucleotides matching TRBD1. This CDR3 spans 15 amino acids. Unmatched junction bases numbered 4, after V lost 1 base and J lost 5 bases. In germline, CDR1 is MNHNS, CDR2 SASEGT. The CDR3 DNA reads as TGTGCCAGCAGTGAAGGACAGGGGGCGCTAACTGAAGCTTTCTTT. Amino acids: CASSEGQGALTEAFF.

The genes are TRBV5-4 and TRBJ2-7; perhaps TRBD2 as D (5 bases). V gave up 1 base and J gave up 5 bases, with 13 bases separating them. Germline assignment: CDR1 SGHNT and CDR2 YYREEE (reference sequence). The CDR3 runs 14 residues. The CDR3 loop reads CASSLSPGIHEQYF. In nucleotides, the CDR3 is TGTGCCAGCAGCTTGTCACCGGGGATCCACGAGCAGTACTTC. The full variable domain, its missing parts supplied by reference TRBV5-4 and TRBJ2-7, is ETGVTQSPTHLIKTRGQQVTLRCSSQSGHNTVSWYQQALGQGPQFIFQYYREEENGRGNFPPRFSGLQFPNYSSELNVNALELDDSALYLCASSLSPGIHEQYFGPGTRLTVT.

The CDR3 here is CASRIVGADTQYF. CDR3 sequence (DNA): TGTGCCAGTCGGATTGTCGGCGCAGATACGCAGTATTTT. The J gene is TRBJ2-3, the V gene TRBV19, with D hard to call. The germline V gene has CDR1 LNHDA and CDR2 SQIVND (reference sequence). The CDR3 is made up of 13 amino acids. V lost 8 bases and J lost 4, with 13 bases in between.

V is TRBV4-1 and J is TRBJ2-7; D is ambiguous. Germline-derived CDR1 and CDR2 are MGHRA and YSYEKL. This CDR3 has 13 residues. V lost 1 base and J 3 bases, leaving 7 bases between the germline ends. The CDR3 sequence is CASSQGELYEQYF. CDR3 DNA: TGCGCCAGCAGCCAAGGCGAGCTCTACGAGCAGTACTTC.

This rearrangement joins TRBV6-5 to TRBJ2-7, with 8 bases aligning to TRBD1. V was clipped by 0 bases and J by 12 bases; unmatched bases: 4. The CDR3 sequence is 12 residues long. Germline loops: CDR1 MNHEY, CDR2 SVGAGI. CDR3: CASSYSGTGLYF. CDR3 nucleotides: TGTGCCAGCAGTTACTCAGGGACAGGCCTGTACTTC.

The V and J genes are TRBV2 and TRBJ2-1; possible D gene TRBD2, 5 bases. Germline loops: CDR1 SNHLY, CDR2 FYNNEI. This CDR3 has 14 residues. Trimming took off 4 bases at V and 6 bases at J, with 13 bases between the two ends. CDR3 in amino acids: CASSGEGFSNEQFF. DNA of the CDR3: TGTGCCAGCAGTGGAGAGGGTTTTTCCAATGAGCAGTTCTTC.

V is TRBV5-1 and J is TRBJ2-3; possibly TRBD2 for D (5 bases). Germline values: CDR1 SGHRS, CDR2 YFSETQ. The CDR3 contains 12 residues. Trimming pared 0 bases from V and 8 bases from J, leaving 7 bases between. The CDR3, as DNA: TGCGCCAGCAGCTTGGCCGAGGGTACGCAGTATTTT. It specifies CASSLAEGTQYF.

This clone has a single count. This chain uses TRBV5-1 with TRBJ1-4; D remains ambiguous. The CDR3 spans 16 residues. Per the germline V gene, CDR1 is SGHRS and CDR2 is YFSETQ. V lost 1 base, J lost 5 bases, and 15 bases lay in between. CDR3 amino acids: CASSLSVGARNEKLFF. CDR3 in DNA: TGCGCCAGCAGCTTGTCCGTGGGAGCTAGGAATGAAAAACTGTTTTTT.

The J gene is TRBJ2-7, the V gene TRBV5-4; unclear D gene. The V end was cut by 4 bases, the J end by 1 base, with 12 bases between. Germline-derived CDR1 and CDR2 are SGHNT and YYREEE (reference sequence). The CDR3 has 14 residues. The CDR3: CASSPYAGSYEQYF. CDR3 nucleotide sequence: TGTGCCAGCAGCCCGTACGCAGGTTCCTACGAGCAGTACTTC. The full variable domain, completed using reference TRBV5-4 and TRBJ2-7, is ETGVTQSPTHLIKTRGQQVTLRCSSQSGHNTVSWYQQALGQGPQFIFQYYREEENGRGNFPPRFSGLQFPNYSSELNVNALELDDSALYLCASSPYAGSYEQYFGPGTRLTVT.

This chain links TRBV18 with TRBJ1-1; D perhaps matches TRBD1 (5 bases). V dropped 2 bases and J dropped 2 bases, with 15 bases sitting between them. CDR1 and CDR2 (germline): KGHSH, LQKENI. The CDR3 extends over 16 amino acids. The CDR3 DNA reads TGTGCCAGCTCACCAAGGAGGGTTAGGGGAAACACTGAAGCTTTCTTT. Its translation: CASSPRRVRGNTEAFF. Filled out from reference TRBV18 and TRBJ1-1, the complete variable domain reads NAGVMQNPRHLVRRRGQEARLRCSPMKGHSHVYWYRQLPEEGLKFMVYLQKENIIDESGMPKERFSAEFPKEGPSILRIQQVVRGDSAAYFCASSPRRVRGNTEAFFGQGTRLTVV.

This clone was counted a few times. The genes are TRBV7-8 and TRBJ1-5, with D possibly matching TRBD1 (6 bases). Between the trimmed V and J ends, which lost 5 bases and 2 bases, there was a span of 10 bases. The germline V gene encodes CDR1 SGHVS and CDR2 FQNEAQ. The CDR3 is made up of 14 amino acids. The CDR3 DNA is TGTGCCAGCAGCGAGGGGGGGGGCAATCAGCCCCAGCATTTT. It encodes CASSEGGGNQPQHF.

The rearrangement joins TRBV4-1 to TRBJ1-2, with D possibly being TRBD1 (6 bases). The CDR3 covers 15 residues. Trimming pared 3 bases from V and 4 bases from J, leaving 15 bases between. Germline V lookup: CDR1 MGHRA, CDR2 YSYEKL. The CDR3 DNA reads TGCGCCAGCAGCCACGACAATGGGGGCGGCTATGGCTACACCTTC. It translates to CASSHDNGGGYGYTF.

J is TRBJ2-1 and V is TRBV7-9; 12 nucleotides agree with TRBD2. The CDR3 covers 16 residues. The V gene end was trimmed by 4 bases and the J gene end by 4 bases; junction bases not matched to a gene: 5. Per germline, CDR1 SEHNR and CDR2 FQNEAQ (reference sequence). CDR3: CASSSLAGGLYNEQFF. Written as DNA, the CDR3 is TGTGCCAGCAGCTCACTAGCGGGGGGCCTTTACAATGAGCAGTTCTTC.